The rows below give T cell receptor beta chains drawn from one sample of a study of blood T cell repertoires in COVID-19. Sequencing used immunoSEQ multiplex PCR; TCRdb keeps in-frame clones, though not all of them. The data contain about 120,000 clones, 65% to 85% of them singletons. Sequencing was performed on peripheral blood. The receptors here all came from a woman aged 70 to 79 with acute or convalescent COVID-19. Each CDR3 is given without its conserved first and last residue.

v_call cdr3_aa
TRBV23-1 ASSHKPGQGYEKLF
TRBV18 ASSPRQGARSSGNTIY
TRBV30 AWSVRGSGWEELF
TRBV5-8 ASSLGTRGANEQF
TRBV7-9 ASSYRGRSDYGYT
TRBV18 ASSPYYLEGSGNTIY
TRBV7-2 ASSLVANGAF
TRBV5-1 ASSPGQDMEAF
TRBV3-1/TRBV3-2 ASSQVLTGANEQF
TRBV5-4 ASSPGTLVSEAF
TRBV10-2 ASSVDGRGGYT
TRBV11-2 ASSRIAGGPGGELF
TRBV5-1 ASSLTSGGVSYNEQF
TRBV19 ASSIRGGYNSPLH
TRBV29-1 SVAHRDQPQH
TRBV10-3 AISGTPGLAF
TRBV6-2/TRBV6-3 ASSYSDRAGGPIGTQY
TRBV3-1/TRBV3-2 ASSQNPTSQYQETQY
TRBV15 ATSRVGALDNEQF
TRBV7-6 ASSLVGGTAKNSLLEQY
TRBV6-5 ASSSRGSYGYT
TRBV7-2 ASSLVRAGVTDTQY
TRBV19 ASIQDRANTEAF
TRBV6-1 ASSEGQQEKLF
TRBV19 ASSIGTVPNYGYT
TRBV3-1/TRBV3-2 ASSQISGPGNTIY
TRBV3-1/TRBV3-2 ASSQMTGNGYT
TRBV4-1 ASSPTAMNTEAF
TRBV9 ASSVAGNTEAF
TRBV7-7 ASSLGAGGTYEQY
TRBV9 ASSVVGGGSYNEQF
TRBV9 ASSIGLAGVLGEQY
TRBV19 ASSILQGNTGELF
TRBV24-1 ATSDSLGRLAVYNEQF
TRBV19 ASNSGGLNTEAF
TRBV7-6 ASSLEGGKNTGELF
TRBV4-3 ASSQRRGGGSEQF
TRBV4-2 ASSSVTSGGGGDEQF
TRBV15 ATSRVKTSNSPLH
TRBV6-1 ASSEAEGPNYEQY
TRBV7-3 ASSFNRDGRQF
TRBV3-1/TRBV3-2 ASSQAGGVYYGYT
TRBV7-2 ASSLAEGSDTQY
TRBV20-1 SASASMGRADYGYT
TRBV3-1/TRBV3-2 ASSHCRGGDTEAF
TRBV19 ASTRDRGRVGYT
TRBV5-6 ASSPGLAGDTQY
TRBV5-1 ASTSQENTEAF
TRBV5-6 ASRSAGQGERGYT
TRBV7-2 ASSLVRPRRGETGELF
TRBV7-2 ASSLVGGNDYGYT
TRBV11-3 ASSAFSDYNTIY
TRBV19 ASSILHLVSNQPQH
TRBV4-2 ASSQGQAVETQY